This T cell receptor (beta chain) was captured in a study of T cells in tumors after PD-1 blockade. Study results and limitations: Blood contained approximately 40% of the tumor's TCR clonotypes.

Measured with immunoSEQ multiplex PCR; TCRdb has only the in-frame clones, and not every one. This sample has roughly 19,000 clones, with around 80% found just once. Remarks on this clone: Its antigen remains unknown.

The V gene lost 4 bases and the J gene lost 10 bases, with 10 bases spanning the gap. Germline V gene lookup returns CDR1 SQVTM and CDR2 ANQGSEA. The CDR3 runs to 10 residues. The TCR originated in a human donor with basal cell carcinoma. The sequencing here drew on PBMCs, taken before anti-PD-1 treatment. The J gene is TRBJ2-5, the V gene TRBV29-1; D is unclear. CDR3 protein: CSVADPHQYF. The DNA for the CDR3 is TGCAGCGTTGCCGACCCCCACCAGTACTTC.